These 9 T cell receptor beta chains were sequenced from one sample in a study of cytomegalovirus exposure and HLA in healthy donors. 60 Vbeta and 13 Jbeta primers were used in PCR. The method was immunoSEQ multiplex PCR; TCRdb's version includes in-frame clones alone and lacks a portion of them. This table lists about 200,000 clones. Material for sequencing was PBMCs. These receptors all come from a man aged 25 to 40 in good health and CMV-seronegative.

The CDR3 region is CAHPSVGGYGYTF. The DNA for the CDR3 is TGTGCCCACCCGTCCGTGGGGGGCTATGGCTACACCTTC. V gene TRBV30 combines with J gene TRBJ1-2, with D tentatively TRBD1 (5 bases). The CDR3 is 13 residues long. Germline values: CDR1 GTSNPN, CDR2 SVGIG (reference sequence). Trimming took off 8 bases at V and 4 bases at J, with 17 bases between the two ends.

J is TRBJ1-5 and V is TRBV19, with D possibly matching TRBD1 (6 bases). The CDR3 is made up of 15 amino acids. V gave up 7 bases and J gave up 6 bases, with 19 bases separating them. The germline V gene has CDR1 LNHDA and CDR2 SQIVND (reference sequence). CDR3 sequence: CASTLMGGAGQPQHF. In DNA, the CDR3 is TGTGCCAGTACCCTTATGGGGGGGGCAGGTCAGCCCCAGCATTTT.

The chain has TRBV28 and TRBJ1-3, with D perhaps matching TRBD1 (5 bases). Between the trimmed V and J ends, which lost 3 bases and 0 bases, there was a span of 18 bases. This CDR3 is 18 amino acids long. CDR1 is MDHEN, CDR2 SYDVKM, per germline. In DNA, the CDR3 is TGTGCCAGCAGTTTGTTAATCACCGGGACTGACTCTGGAAACACCATATATTTT. Protein product: CASSLLITGTDSGNTIYF.

The chain has TRBV6-1 and TRBJ2-5, with D unresolved. Germline V lookup: CDR1 MNHNS, CDR2 SASEGT. V lost 7 bases and J 2 bases, leaving 14 bases between the germline ends. The CDR3 sequence is 14 residues long. The CDR3: CASILVPGQETQYF. The CDR3 nucleotides read TGTGCCAGCATCCTCGTCCCCGGGCAAGAGACCCAGTACTTC.

The genes are TRBV10-3 and TRBJ2-5, with D uncertain. Trimming removed 3 bases at V and 5 bases at J, with 7 bases between. Germline loops: CDR1 ENHRY, CDR2 SYGVKD. This CDR3 has 12 amino acids. The CDR3 nucleotides read TGTGCCATCAGTGAAACACACGAGACCCAGTACTTC. It codes for CAISETHETQYF.

The chain is built from TRBV7-9 and TRBJ1-1, with 8 nucleotides matching TRBD1. The V segment lost 3 bases and the J segment 4 bases; nucleotides outside the gene matches: 4. CDR3 length: 14 amino acids. Germline V gives CDR1 SEHNR, CDR2 FQNEAQ (reference sequence). The CDR3 DNA reads as TGTGCCAGCAGCTTTCAGGGGGCCGGCACTGAAGCTTTCTTT. It is translated as CASSFQGAGTEAFF.

This chain joins TRBV23-1 and TRBJ2-7, with 11 bases identical to TRBD2. TRBV23-1 is noted as an ORF with a role that remains uncertain. The CDR3 is 16 residues long. V shed 3 bases and J 4 bases; nucleotides not matched to a gene: 8. CDR3 sequence: CASSHPIAGGRYEQYF. Here the CDR3 DNA reads TGCGCCAGCAGTCACCCGATAGCGGGAGGGCGTTACGAGCAGTACTTC.

The chain employs TRBV7-2 and TRBJ1-1, with TRBD1 as a possible D gene (5 bases). Germline V CDR1 and CDR2: SGHTA, FQGNSA. The CDR3 runs to 12 residues. Trimming pared 5 bases from V and 7 bases from J, leaving 11 bases between. The CDR3 DNA follows: TGTGCCAGCAGCGAAGACAGATATGAAGCTTTCTTT. Translation gives CASSEDRYEAFF.

This chain links TRBV12-5 with TRBJ2-1, with D hard to call. Between the trimmed V and J ends, which lost 2 bases and 0 bases, there was a span of 11 bases. Germline V gene lookup returns CDR1 LGHNT and CDR2 FRNRAP. This CDR3 contains 16 residues. CDR3 sequence (DNA): TGTGCTAGTGGTTTGAGAGGTGACCTCTCCTACAATGAGCAGTTCTTC. Translating gives CASGLRGDLSYNEQFF.